Listed here are 12 T cell receptor beta chains from one sample, sequenced in a study of blood T cell repertoires in COVID-19. Generated by immunoSEQ multiplex PCR, the TCRdb table keeps only in-frame clones and is missing some. The sample holds 140,000 or so clones, 79% seen once. The sample consisted of peripheral blood. Receptor source: a woman between 65 and 79 years old with COVID-19, enrolled during active disease.

The chain combines TRBV7-9 with TRBJ2-1; D is perhaps TRBD1 (8 bases). CDR1 is SEHNR, CDR2 FQNEAQ, per germline (reference sequence). V was shortened by 0 bases and J by 8 bases, with 17 bases between the two germline ends. The CDR3 loop spans 16 amino acids. The DNA of the CDR3 is TGTGCCAGCAGCTTAGCGGGAGGGACAGGATCCCATGAGCAGTTCTTC. Encoded protein: CASSLAGGTGSHEQFF.

This rearrangement joins TRBV29-1 to TRBJ2-3; the match to TRBD2 covers 16 bases. The CDR3 consists of 19 residues. After removal of 7 bases from V and 2 bases from J, the junction contained 15 bases not matched to a gene. Germline V lookup: CDR1 SQVTM, CDR2 ANQGSEA. For the CDR3, the DNA is TGCAGCGCCAGCTATTCTATGGGACTAGCGGGGGGGCTCACAGATACGCAGTATTTT. As protein: CSASYSMGLAGGLTDTQYF.

J is TRBJ2-5 and V is TRBV11-2; D uncertain. The length of the CDR3 is 14 residues. Trimming left V 3 bases short and J 4 bases short, with 12 bases between. From germline, CDR1 is SGHAT and CDR2 FQNNGV. The CDR3 DNA reads TGTGCCAGCAGCTTTTTTCGGGTCGGAGAGACCCAGTACTTC. Its protein is CASSFFRVGETQYF.

This clone was counted a few times. V is TRBV18 and J is TRBJ2-7; 8 bases match TRBD1. V was clipped by 8 bases and J by 4 bases; unmatched bases: 10. The CDR3 runs 14 residues. Germline V gene lookup returns CDR1 KGHSH and CDR2 LQKENI. The CDR3 coding sequence is TGTGCCAGCGCCGACAGGGGTGTTAAGTACGAGCAGTACTTC. Translation gives CASADRGVKYEQYF.

The chain couples TRBV9 to TRBJ2-2, with D possibly matching TRBD2 (6 bases). The CDR3 is 15 residues long. Germline V gene lookup returns CDR1 SGDLS and CDR2 YYNGEE. The V and J ends lost 1 base and 1 base respectively, with 8 bases between them. CDR3 in DNA: TGTGCCAGCAGCGTATCAGCGGGGAACACCGGGGAGCTGTTTTTT. Its translation: CASSVSAGNTGELFF.

The chain recombines TRBV12-5 with TRBJ2-1; 14 nucleotides agree with TRBD2. Trimming took 4 bases from V and 8 from J; bases not matched to a gene: 7. Germline V lookup: CDR1 LGHNT, CDR2 FRNRAP. The CDR3 is 16 residues long. The chain's CDR3 is CASGSSTSGGAYEQFF. The DNA of the CDR3 is TGTGCTAGTGGTTCCTCGACTAGCGGGGGGGCCTATGAGCAGTTCTTC.

The chain joins TRBV6-6 to TRBJ2-7, with TRBD1 identical over 8 bases. Trimming cost V 6 bases and J 4 bases; bases outside gene matches: 8. Per germline, CDR1 MNHNY and CDR2 SVGAGI (reference sequence). The length of the CDR3 is 14 residues. This CDR3 reads CASSRGQGEYEQYF. The CDR3 coding sequence is TGTGCCAGCAGCCGAGGACAGGGCGAATACGAGCAGTACTTC.

The chain employs TRBV2 and TRBJ1-6; the match to TRBD1 covers 12 bases. This CDR3 is 14 amino acids long. J gave up 10 bases and V 5 bases, and 3 bases lay outside the gene matches. CDR1 SNHLY and CDR2 FYNNEI come from the germline V gene. In DNA, the CDR3 is TGTGCCAGCAGTCTCGGGACAGGGGGCTCACCCCTCCACTTT. Translation gives CASSLGTGGSPLHF.

The V and J genes are TRBV5-1 and TRBJ1-6; TRBD1 agrees at 8 bases. V trimming: 3 bases; J trimming: 7 bases; junction bases outside the gene matches: 9. The CDR3 covers 16 residues. The V gene's germline CDR1 is SGHRS and CDR2 YFSETQ. In DNA, the CDR3 is TGCGCCAGCAGCTGGACCCCCCAGGGGGCAAATTCACCCCTCCACTTT. It encodes CASSWTPQGANSPLHF.

The chain carries TRBV5-1 and TRBJ1-2; 9 bases line up with TRBD1. The CDR3 is 15 residues long. Germline CDR1 is SGHRS and CDR2 is YFSETQ. V dropped 0 bases and J dropped 5; count of bases not matched to a gene: 5. The CDR3 DNA reads as TGCGCCAGCAGCTTGGCTGGGACAGGGCCATATGGCTACACCTTC. It yields the protein CASSLAGTGPYGYTF.

This clone has ten or more counts. Here the CDR3 DNA reads TGCGCCAGCAGGGATCCATTGGGGCCCGAAGAAAAACTGTTTTTT. The encoded protein is CASRDPLGPEEKLFF. The rearrangement uses TRBV4-1 and TRBJ1-4, with TRBD1 as a possible D gene (5 bases). The CDR3 has 15 amino acids. V lost 6 bases to trimming and J lost 8 bases, with 19 bases between them. Germline values: CDR1 MGHRA, CDR2 YSYEKL.

The genes are TRBV28 and TRBJ2-5, with TRBD2 matching 7 bases. Germline V CDR1 and CDR2: MDHEN, SYDVKM. The J segment lost 4 bases and the V segment lost 1 base, leaving 6 bases of the junction unmatched. This CDR3 is 15 amino acids long. CDR3 coding DNA: TGTGCCAGCAGTTTATTTGGGGGGGGACGAGAGACCCAGTACTTC. Residues: CASSLFGGGRETQYF.